This note documents a single T cell receptor beta chain sequence. This sample was taken from a study of blood T cell repertoires in COVID-19. Study in general: Nucleic acid was either cDNA or gDNA, and it came from T cells, B-cell-depleted T cells, or PBMCs.

In the source study's methods: Quantification of nucleated cells was approximated via reference gene primer amplification. Here immunoSEQ multiplex PCR was the method, and the copy in TCRdb shows in-frame clones only, minus some. V and J calls and clone size follow that table, whereas D and trimming were derived from the DNA. The table has around 170,000 clones, 80% to 90% seen once. Per the germline V gene, CDR1 is GTSNPN and CDR2 is SVGIG (reference sequence). The CDR3 runs to 14 residues. Trimming cost V 0 bases and J 7 bases; bases outside gene matches: 5. The receptor was derived from a man aged 50 to 60 with active or convalescent COVID-19. Sequencing was done on a sample of peripheral blood. The chain combines TRBV30 with TRBJ1-4, with TRBD1 matching 7 bases. DNA for the CDR3: TGTGCCTGGAGTGTACAGGGGCCATTTGAAAAACTGTTTTTT. Protein product: CAWSVQGPFEKLFF.